The entry that follows covers one T cell receptor beta chain sequence. Its antigen is unknown. The sample is drawn from a study of T cells expressing NK-cell markers. Turning to the study itself: Cells sorted as CD3+CD56+NKG2C+, CD3+CD56+NKG2C- and CD3+CD56-NKG2C+ T cells supplied the TCR beta repertoires. With respect to HCMV, seven of the eight sequenced donors were seropositive, and one was seronegative. The study, taken as a whole, reports: Specificity for HCMV among expanded NKG2C+ T cell clones was not established. Several donors had dominant NKG2C+ clonotypes that comprised about 1.0-7.0% of their CD8+ T cells.

Reprocessing the 5' RACE reads, TCRdb reports a single entry for every CDR3 protein and omits DNA. The sample data list roughly 450,000 distinct CDR3 sequences. The CDR3 loop spans 15 amino acids. Sample: blood T cells: a sorted CD56 or NKG2C T cell subset, CD4+ or CD8+ T cells, or bulk PBMC T cells (not recorded which). This receptor was taken from a woman in her forties or fifties in good health. The V call is TRBV12-3 or TRBV12-4, the J call TRBJ1-6; the TCRdb call, TRBD1, lacks DNA for checking. CDR3 sequence: CASSPSGGGGSPLHF.